These T cell receptor beta chains were read from a single sample in a study of beta chain features in type 1 diabetes. Here immunoSEQ multiplex PCR was the method, and the copy in TCRdb shows in-frame clones only, minus some. This table has around 280,000 clones, approximately 15% appearing once. What was sequenced was naive CD4+ T cells from blood. The receptors stem from a young man with type 1 diabetes. The CDR3 runs from the conserved cysteine through the conserved F or W.

V gene	J gene	CDR3 protein
TRBV7-2	TRBJ2-3	CASGTINTDTQYF
TRBV18	TRBJ2-1	CASSPPSGGEYNEQFF
TRBV7-6	TRBJ2-1	CASSLGWSDRLSYNEQFF
TRBV29-1	TRBJ1-1	CSVVYVLGSNTEAFF
TRBV9	TRBJ2-1	CASSVVASGRRNEQFF
TRBV7-2	TRBJ2-2	CASSLRNTGELFF
TRBV27	TRBJ2-7	CASSNGVGGPYEQYF
TRBV5-4	TRBJ2-7	CASSLSGTTGHEQYF
TRBV29-1	-	CSGGQGSSYEQYF
TRBV11-2	TRBJ1-2	CASSTGNYGYTF
TRBV10-3	TRBJ2-7	CAISERQAYEQYF
TRBV29-1	TRBJ2-2	CSVAGLNTGELFF
TRBV7-2	TRBJ2-2	CASSPPNSAGELFF
TRBV18	TRBJ2-7	CASSPPQASSYEQYF
TRBV28	TRBJ1-2	CASSPPDRDYGYTF
TRBV9	TRBJ2-1	CASNPSRGLTNEQFF
TRBV25-1	TRBJ2-7	CASSEAESYEQYF
TRBV6-5	TRBJ1-3	CASSITGYSGNTIYF
TRBV7-2	TRBJ1-4	CASSHNLGGNEKLFF
TRBV4-1	TRBJ2-5	CASSQEGGYGETQYF
TRBV29-1	TRBJ2-1	CSAATSSYNEQFF
TRBV18	TRBJ1-3	CASSPAGGSGNTIYF
TRBV7-2	TRBJ2-7	CASSPLSSGVYEQYF
TRBV30	TRBJ1-2	CAWGNRGSLIGYTF
TRBV7-8	TRBJ2-3	CASSLPRLADTQYF
TRBV4-3	TRBJ1-1	CASSQESYTEAFF
TRBV4-1	TRBJ2-1	CASSQDPGGPGDFF
TRBV18	TRBJ1-1	CASSPDRQTEAFF
TRBV5-1	TRBJ2-1	CASSLPALADGYNEQFF
TRBV10-3	TRBJ2-1	CAISPSTVFPYNEQFF
TRBV30	TRBJ1-2	CAWSSSTGYTF